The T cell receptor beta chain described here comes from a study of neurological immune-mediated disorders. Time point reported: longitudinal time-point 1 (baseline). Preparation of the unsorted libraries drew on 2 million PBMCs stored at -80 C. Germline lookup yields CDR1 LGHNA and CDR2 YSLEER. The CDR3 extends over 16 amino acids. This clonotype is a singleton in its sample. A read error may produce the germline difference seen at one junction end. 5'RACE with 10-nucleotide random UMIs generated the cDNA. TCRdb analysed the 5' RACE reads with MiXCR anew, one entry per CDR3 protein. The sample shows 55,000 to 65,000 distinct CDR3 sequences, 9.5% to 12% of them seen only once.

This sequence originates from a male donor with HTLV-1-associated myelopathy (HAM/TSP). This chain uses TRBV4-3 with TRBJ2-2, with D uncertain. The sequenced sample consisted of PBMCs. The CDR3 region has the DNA TGCGCCAGCAGCCAAGAGCCAGTGACGAACACCGGCGAGCTGTTTTTT. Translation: CASSQEPVTNTGELFF.